These T cell receptor beta chains were read from a single sample in a study of blood T cell repertoires in COVID-19. The repertoire was sequenced with immunoSEQ multiplex PCR; TCRdb's copy has only in-frame clones and lacks some. The sample gives under 150,000 clones, 85% to 90% of which show up once; about a tenth is in the top ten. Sample: peripheral blood. The receptors were sampled from a man older than 75 with acute or convalescent COVID-19. The CDR3 runs from the conserved cysteine through the conserved F or W. Each record gives: V gene, J gene, CDR3 protein.

TRBV5-1,TRBJ2-5,CASSSGLAGEQTQYF
TRBV21-1,TRBJ2-1,CASSIERVPTPDNEQFF
TRBV6-2/TRBV6-3,TRBJ1-5,CASSYRGSNQPQHF
TRBV9,TRBJ2-1,CASSSWTGRANEQFF
TRBV18,TRBJ2-6,CASSPPVSGANVLTF
TRBV28,TRBJ1-2,CASTRVNYGYTF
TRBV18,TRBJ1-1,CASSPPGRGNTEAFF
TRBV5-1,TRBJ1-2,CASSLERSNYGYTF
TRBV29-1,TRBJ1-1,CSVDDRNTEAFF
TRBV3-1/TRBV3-2,TRBJ2-2,CASSQSHGGDTGELFF
TRBV11-2,TRBJ2-1,CASSTQGENEQFF
TRBV5-1,TRBJ2-1,CASSLGGGRDYNEQFF
TRBV6-6,TRBJ1-2,CASSYSRTVYGYTF
TRBV9,TRBJ1-1,CASSVTPQGVVEAFF
TRBV19,TRBJ2-3,CASKGVGYTDTQYF
TRBV5-6,TRBJ1-2,CASSGDRGYGYTF
TRBV7-9,TRBJ1-2,CASSLDRGADGYTF
TRBV15,TRBJ2-7,CATSRITGTGSYEQYF
TRBV3-1/TRBV3-2,TRBJ1-1,CASLRTGDTEAFF
TRBV27,TRBJ2-1,CASSRQGALSYNEQFF
TRBV3-1/TRBV3-2,TRBJ2-2,CASSPQGVNTGELFF
TRBV7-9,TRBJ1-2,CASSLAGRLNGYTF
TRBV19,TRBJ1-2,CASSMEGSNYGYTF
TRBV7-5,TRBJ2-3,CVRSPTGLAGDSSTDTQYF